The 14 T cell receptor beta chains below come from one sample, sequenced in a study of blood T cell repertoires in COVID-19. Method: immunoSEQ multiplex PCR; TCRdb's copy keeps in-frame clones and lacks some. The table lists about 120,000 clones, about 87% of them singletons. Sequenced input: peripheral blood. All receptors come from a woman aged 45 to 65 with acute or convalescent COVID-19.

This clone was detected once. The gene calls are TRBV9 and TRBJ2-2; possible D gene TRBD2, 5 bases. Germline assignment: CDR1 SGDLS and CDR2 YYNGEE. V was shortened by 5 bases and J by 5 bases, with 13 bases between the two germline ends. The CDR3 loop spans 14 amino acids. The chain's CDR3 is CASRLGSGTGELFF. The CDR3 region has the DNA TGTGCCAGCAGACTAGGATCAGGAACCGGGGAGCTGTTTTTT.

This sequence joins TRBV13 and TRBJ2-3; 9 nucleotides line up with TRBD2. The CDR3 consists of 15 residues. The trim removed 6 bases at V and 4 bases at J, leaving 8 bases unmatched. CDR1 PRHDT and CDR2 FYEKMQ come from the germline V gene (reference sequence). Written as DNA, the CDR3 is TGTGCCAGCAGATGGGCGGGAGGGCCTCCAGATACGCAGTATTTT. Translated, it gives CASRWAGGPPDTQYF.

J is TRBJ1-2 and V is TRBV6-5, with D maybe TRBD1 (6 bases). The CDR3 length is 14 residues. Deletions cut 3 bases from V and 4 bases from J, with 12 bases between. Germline CDR1 MNHEY, CDR2 SVGAGI. The CDR3 loop reads CASSYSRTAYGYTF. The CDR3, as DNA: TGTGCCAGCAGTTATTCCAGGACAGCCTATGGCTACACCTTC.

V is TRBV9 and J is TRBJ1-1; a possible D gene is TRBD1 (6 bases). Trimming removed 3 bases from V and 1 base from J, with 13 bases in between. The CDR3 spans 15 residues. Germline CDR1 reads SGDLS; CDR2 reads YYNGEE. The CDR3 sequence: CASSGAQGSNTEAFF. The CDR3 DNA sequence: TGTGCCAGCAGCGGCGCACAGGGATCGAACACTGAAGCTTTCTTT.

This clone was observed a handful of times. The genes are TRBV30 and TRBJ1-2; perhaps TRBD1 as D (5 bases). The CDR3 sequence is 12 residues long. Germline values: CDR1 GTSNPN, CDR2 SVGIG (reference sequence). The V end was cut by 5 bases, the J end by 5 bases, with 12 bases between. The CDR3 loop is CAWGYGGYGYTF. In DNA form, the CDR3 reads TGTGCCTGGGGATACGGGGGGTATGGCTACACCTTC. Full variable domain (remainder filled in from reference TRBV30 and TRBJ1-2): SQTIHQWPATLVQPVGSPLSLECTVEGTSNPNLYWYRQAAGRGLQLLFYSVGIGQISSEVPQNLSASRPQDRQFILSSKKLLLSDSGFYLCAWGYGGYGYTFGSGTRLTVV.

This chain connects TRBV3-1 (or the pseudogene TRBV3-2) to TRBJ1-1, with 7 bases fitting TRBD1. CDR1 and CDR2 (germline): LGHDT, YNNKEL (reference sequence). The CDR3 has 13 residues. Trimming at V came to 3 bases and at J to 5 bases, leaving 3 bases not matched to a gene. The CDR3 protein is CASSQTGRTEAFF. The CDR3 bases are TGTGCCAGCAGCCAGACAGGGAGAACTGAAGCTTTCTTT.

The chain links TRBV20-1 to TRBJ2-7, with D possibly being TRBD2 (5 bases). Trimming cost V 3 bases and J 3 bases, with 6 bases left between them. CDR1 and CDR2 (germline): DFQATT, SNEGSKA (reference sequence). The CDR3 is 11 residues long. As DNA, the CDR3 is TGCAGTGCTAGCGGGGTCTACGAGCAGTACTTC. Encoded protein: CSASGVYEQYF.

This clone was counted only a few times. The rearrangement links TRBV2 to TRBJ1-4, with 9 bases fitting TRBD1. The CDR3 spans 15 residues. With V trimmed by 3 bases and J by 6 bases, 5 bases remained unmatched. Germline V gene data show CDR1 as SNHLY and CDR2 as FYNNEI. The CDR3 reads CASSDGQGWDEKLFF. CDR3 coding DNA: TGTGCCAGCAGTGACGGACAGGGGTGGGATGAAAAACTGTTTTTT.

This clone was counted once. The chain has TRBV2 and TRBJ2-5; weak D call: TRBD1 (6 bases). CDR1 and CDR2 (germline): SNHLY, FYNNEI. The V and J ends lost 6 bases and 3 bases respectively, with 14 bases between them. The CDR3 is 14 amino acids. For the CDR3, the DNA is TGTGCCAGCAGGAATACAGGGACCAAAGAGACCCAGTACTTC. It translates to CASRNTGTKETQYF.

The V gene is TRBV10-1, the J gene TRBJ1-5; D not resolved. CDR1 and CDR2 (germline): WNHNN, SYGVQD (reference sequence). Between the trimmed V and J ends, which lost 9 bases and 3 bases, there was a span of 12 bases. The CDR3 spans 13 residues. CDR3 residues: CASFPSDNQPQHF. CDR3 coding DNA: TGCGCCAGTTTCCCCAGTGACAATCAGCCCCAGCATTTT.

The rearrangement links TRBV10-3 to TRBJ1-1; no reliable D call. The CDR3 runs 13 residues. The germline V gene encodes CDR1 ENHRY and CDR2 SYGVKD. Trimming shortened V by 1 base and J by 7 bases, and 10 bases separated the two germline ends. CDR3 loop: CAISELREREAFF. DNA for the CDR3: TGTGCCATCAGTGAGTTACGGGAACGTGAAGCTTTCTTT.

The chain links TRBV11-3 to TRBJ1-1; D uncertain. The CDR3 sequence is 16 residues long. The germline V gene has CDR1 SGHNT and CDR2 YENEEA. Trimming removed 4 bases from V and 1 base from J, with 16 bases in between. In DNA form, the CDR3 reads TGTGCCAGCAGCTCCGTATTAGGCGGCGGGAACACTGAAGCTTTCTTT. Translated, it gives CASSSVLGGGNTEAFF.

In DNA, the CDR3 is TGTGCCTGGAGTGAATTACGGGACACTGAAGCTTTCTTT. Translating it yields CAWSELRDTEAFF. The chain employs TRBV30 and TRBJ1-1; no definite D call. The germline V and J ends were trimmed by 1 base and 3 bases, with 9 bases remaining between them. The CDR3 spans 13 residues. Germline lookup yields CDR1 GTSNPN and CDR2 SVGIG (reference sequence).

The chain uses TRBV3-1 (or the pseudogene TRBV3-2) and TRBJ1-5; possible D gene TRBD1, 5 bases. Germline V gene data show CDR1 as LGHDT and CDR2 as YNNKEL (reference sequence). V was trimmed by 4 bases and J by 6 bases, leaving 10 bases between them. CDR3 length: 13 residues. For the CDR3, the DNA is TGTGCCAGCAGCCCCTCGGGGGGTCAGCCCCAGCATTTT. Translation gives CASSPSGGQPQHF.